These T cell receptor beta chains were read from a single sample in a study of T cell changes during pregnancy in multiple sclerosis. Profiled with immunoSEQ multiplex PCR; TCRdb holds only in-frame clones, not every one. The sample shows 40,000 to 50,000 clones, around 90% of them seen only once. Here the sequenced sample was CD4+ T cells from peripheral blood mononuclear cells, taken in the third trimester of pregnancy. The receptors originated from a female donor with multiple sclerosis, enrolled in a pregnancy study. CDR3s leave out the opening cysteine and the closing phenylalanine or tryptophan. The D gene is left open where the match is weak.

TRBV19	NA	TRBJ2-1	ASSRGKAAYNEQF
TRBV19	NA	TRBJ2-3	ASSAQGSTDTQY
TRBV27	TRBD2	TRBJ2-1	ASSAKRGGAYNEQF
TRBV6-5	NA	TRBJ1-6	ASSYSKLSPLH
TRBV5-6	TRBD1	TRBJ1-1	ASRPRQGTEAF
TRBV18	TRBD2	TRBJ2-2	ASSPPGLAGGLHTGELF
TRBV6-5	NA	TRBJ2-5	ASSYSTSTQRETQY
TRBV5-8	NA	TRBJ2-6	ASSLGDSSGANVLT
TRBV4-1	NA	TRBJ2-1	ASSQLPPGSSYNEQF
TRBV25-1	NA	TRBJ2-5	ASSPHGGTQETQY
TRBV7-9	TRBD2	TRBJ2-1	ASSPRRLANEQF